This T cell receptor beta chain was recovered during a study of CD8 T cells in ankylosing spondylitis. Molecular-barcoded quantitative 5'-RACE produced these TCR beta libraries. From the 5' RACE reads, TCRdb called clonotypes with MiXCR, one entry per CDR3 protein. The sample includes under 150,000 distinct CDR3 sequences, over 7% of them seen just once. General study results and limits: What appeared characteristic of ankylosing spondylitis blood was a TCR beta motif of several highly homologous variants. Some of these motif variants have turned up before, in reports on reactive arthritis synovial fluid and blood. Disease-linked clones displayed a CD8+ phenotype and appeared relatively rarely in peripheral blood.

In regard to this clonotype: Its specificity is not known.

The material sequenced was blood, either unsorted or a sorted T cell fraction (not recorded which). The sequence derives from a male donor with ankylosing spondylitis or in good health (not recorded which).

CDR3 in amino acids: CASSLRDTNTGELFF. The CDR3 bases are TGCGCCAGCAGCTTGCGAGACACGAACACCGGGGAGCTGTTTTTT. The V and J genes are TRBV5-1 and TRBJ2-2, with D unresolved. Germline V lookup: CDR1 SGHRS, CDR2 YFSETQ. V lost 1 base and J lost 0, with 7 bases in between. The CDR3 runs 15 residues.